The 31 T cell receptor beta chains reported below all come from one sample, sequenced in a study of CD8+CD57+ T cells in acquired aplastic anemia. Using genomic DNA as the template, TCR beta VDJ and CDR3 profiling was carried out. From the reads, TCRdb called clonotypes with MiXCR, one entry per CDR3 protein. The data show fewer than 85,000 distinct CDR3 sequences, 60% to 75% seen once. Whoever was chosen for sequencing had shown CD8+CD57+ cell expansion by flow cytometry. The sequenced material came from sorted CD4+, CD8+, or CD8+CD57+ T cells (not recorded which) from PBMCs. Every receptor here comes from a human donor with aplastic anemia.

This clonotype appeared a few times. A read error may produce the germline difference seen at one junction end. The chain is built from TRBV7-7 and TRBJ2-1; TRBD2 matches at 7 bases. The CDR3 loop spans 15 amino acids. Germline values: CDR1 SSHAT, CDR2 FNYEAQ (reference sequence). In DNA, the CDR3 is TGTGCTAGCAGCCCGAGCGGCGGGGGATACAATGAGCAGTTCTTC. Its translation is CASSPSGGGYNEQFF.

The chain recombines TRBV7-9 with TRBJ1-6; tentative D call: TRBD1 (6 bases). In germline, CDR1 is SEHNR, CDR2 FQNEAQ (reference sequence). This CDR3 spans 15 amino acids. Trimming pared 1 base from V and 9 bases from J, leaving 13 bases between. The CDR3 loop is CASSLGGIRGSPLHF. The CDR3 DNA reads TGTGCCAGCAGCTTAGGAGGGATCAGGGGTTCACCCCTCCACTTT.

This clonotype has more than one count but fewer than ten. The CDR3 loop is CATSRGQDYGYTF. As DNA, the CDR3 is TGTGCCACCAGCCGAGGACAAGACTATGGCTACACCTTC. This chain joins TRBV15 and TRBJ1-2; TRBD1 might be the D (5 bases). This CDR3 has 13 amino acids. Trimming removed 5 bases from V and 3 bases from J, with 10 bases in between. Germline V gene data show CDR1 as LNHNV and CDR2 as YYDKDF (reference sequence).

The sample holds a few counts of this clonotype. The chain carries TRBV7-8 and TRBJ2-7; D ambiguous. Germline V gene data show CDR1 as SGHVS and CDR2 as FQNEAQ. V was pared by 5 bases and J by 0 bases, with 5 bases between. This CDR3 has 12 residues. DNA for the CDR3: TGTGCCAGCAGCCGATACTCCTACGAGCAGTACTTC. This sequence encodes CASSRYSYEQYF.

The chain uses TRBV7-6 and TRBJ1-1; D remains unclear. CDR3 length: 13 residues. CDR1 is SGHVS, CDR2 FNYEAQ, per germline. The germline V and J ends were trimmed by 2 bases and 11 bases, with 15 bases remaining between them. The CDR3 DNA follows: TGTGCCAGCAGCTTATTCCGGACCAGCCATGCTTTCTTT. Translated: CASSLFRTSHAFF. The whole variable domain, remainder taken from reference TRBV7-6 and TRBJ1-1, is GAGVSQSPRYKVTKRGQDVALRCDPISGHVSLYWYRQALGQGPEFLTYFNYEAQQDKSGLPNDRFSAERPEGSISTLTIQRTEQRDSAMYRCASSLFRTSHAFFGQGTRLTVV.

This clonotype turned up a few times. The chain employs TRBV24-1 and TRBJ2-1; D unclear. V was clipped by 4 bases and J by 2 bases, with 8 bases between them. This CDR3 comprises 14 residues. In germline, CDR1 is KGHDR, CDR2 SFDVKD. As DNA, the CDR3 is TGTGCCACCAGTGACGGAGCTACCTACAATGAGCAGTTCTTC. The encoded protein is CATSDGATYNEQFF.

Only a few counts were recorded for this clonotype. The V gene is TRBV10-1, the J gene TRBJ2-3; tentatively, D is TRBD1 or TRBD2 (6 bases each). This CDR3 has 15 residues. The V gene lost 1 base and the J gene lost 2 bases, with 10 bases spanning the gap. Germline-derived CDR1 and CDR2 are WNHNN and SYGVQD (reference sequence). CDR3 nucleotide sequence: TGCGCCAGCAGTGAGTTGGGGGGCTCCACAGATACGCAGTATTTT. It codes for CASSELGGSTDTQYF.

V gene TRBV7-3 combines with J gene TRBJ1-1; the D gene is possibly TRBD1 (5 bases). V was cut by 4 bases and J by 4 bases, with 10 bases left in between. Looked up from germline, CDR1 is SGHTA and CDR2 is FQGTGA. The CDR3 sequence is 13 residues long. This CDR3 is CASSYSGFTEAFF. In DNA form, the CDR3 reads TGTGCCAGCAGCTACTCAGGGTTCACTGAAGCTTTCTTT.

CDR3 bases: TGTGCCAGTAGTATAGGGGGATCCGGAAACACCATATATTTT. Its protein is CASSIGGSGNTIYF. The V and J genes are TRBV19 and TRBJ1-3; no firm D call. The CDR3 has 14 amino acids. CDR1 and CDR2 from the germline V gene are LNHDA and SQIVND (reference sequence). V dropped 1 base and J dropped 4 bases, with 8 bases sitting between them.

The genes are TRBV24-1 and TRBJ2-1; 9 nucleotides line up with TRBD2. V shed 1 base, J shed 7 bases, and the junction held 1 base outside the gene matches. From germline, CDR1 is KGHDR and CDR2 SFDVKD. The CDR3 consists of 14 residues. DNA of the CDR3: TGTGCCACCAGTGATTTCCTAGCGGGGAATGAGCAGTTCTTC. This translates into CATSDFLAGNEQFF.

This clonotype was seen many times. The V gene is TRBV9, the J gene TRBJ2-7; D is unclear. Between the trimmed V and J ends, which lost 0 bases and 3 bases, there was a span of 10 bases. The CDR3 contains 14 residues. Germline assignment: CDR1 SGDLS and CDR2 YYNGEE. The CDR3 DNA is TGTGCCAGCAGCGTAGAAAACCGGTTCTACGAGCAGTACTTC. This translates into CASSVENRFYEQYF.

This chain connects TRBV7-9 to TRBJ2-3; D gene ambiguous. Germline loops: CDR1 SEHNR, CDR2 FQNEAQ (reference sequence). This CDR3 is 11 amino acids long. The V gene lost 3 bases and the J gene lost 6 bases, with 4 bases spanning the gap. In nucleotides, the CDR3 is TGTGCCAGCAGCTTTGCGGATACGCAGTATTTT. Encoded protein: CASSFADTQYF.

The chain has TRBV6-5 and TRBJ1-2; no reliable D call. The CDR3 consists of 13 residues. V lost 4 bases, J lost 7 bases, and 13 bases lay in between. Germline assignment: CDR1 MNHEY and CDR2 SVGAGI. CDR3 residues: CASSSPAEGGYTF. The CDR3 DNA is TGTGCCAGCAGTTCCCCGGCAGAGGGTGGCTACACCTTC.

The chain joins TRBV7-9 to TRBJ2-5; 7 positions agree with TRBD1. The CDR3 spans 13 residues. V was pared by 5 bases and J by 4 bases, with 4 bases of the junction left unmatched. CDR1 SEHNR and CDR2 FQNEAQ come from the germline V gene (reference sequence). CDR3 protein: CASSAQGRETQYF. The CDR3 bases are TGTGCCAGCAGCGCACAGGGGAGAGAGACCCAGTACTTC.

The chain has TRBV7-2 and TRBJ2-1; 10 bases fit TRBD2. The CDR3 has 15 residues. Germline V CDR1 and CDR2: SGHTA, FQGNSA. The V segment lost 5 bases and the J segment 0 bases; nucleotides outside the gene matches: 1. The DNA of the CDR3 is TGTGCCAGCAGCCGGACTAGCGGCTCCTACAATGAGCAGTTCTTC. The encoded protein is CASSRTSGSYNEQFF.

This rearrangement joins TRBV7-9 to TRBJ1-4, with 9 bases identical to TRBD1. The CDR3 totals 15 residues. Germline assignment: CDR1 SEHNR and CDR2 FQNEAQ (reference sequence). Germline trimming cut 1 base from V and 12 bases from J; bases unmatched to any gene: 9. CDR3 nucleotides: TGTGCCAGCAGCTTAGTCACAGGGGGCTCATTGGAACTGTTTTTT. As protein: CASSLVTGGSLELFF.

The rearrangement uses TRBV4-1 and TRBJ2-6; D perhaps matches TRBD2 (6 bases). CDR3 length: 15 amino acids. Trimming cost V 3 bases and J 8 bases, with 14 bases left between them. Germline assignment: CDR1 MGHRA and CDR2 YSYEKL. This chain's CDR3 is CASSHSKEGPNVLTF. The CDR3 DNA sequence: TGCGCCAGCAGCCACTCCAAGGAGGGTCCCAACGTCCTGACTTTC.

V gene TRBV2 combines with J gene TRBJ2-3; the D is unclear. CDR1 and CDR2 from the germline V gene are SNHLY and FYNNEI. The CDR3 totals 10 residues. Trimming cost V 8 bases and J 7 bases, with 7 bases left between them. Here the CDR3 DNA reads TGTGCCAGCCTTGGGAATACGCAGTATTTT. Its protein is CASLGNTQYF.

This clonotype has a handful of counts. V and J are TRBV27 and TRBJ2-7; a possible D gene is TRBD2 (6 bases). This CDR3 comprises 13 residues. V lost 4 bases, J lost 3 bases, and 10 bases lay in between. Germline V gene lookup returns CDR1 MNHEY and CDR2 SMNVEV (reference sequence). CDR3 coding DNA: TGTGCCAGCAGTTGGACGGGAGTCTACGAGCAGTACTTC. It yields the protein CASSWTGVYEQYF.

The chain employs TRBV4-1 and TRBJ2-5; perhaps TRBD2 as D (6 bases). V was clipped by 3 bases and J by 2 bases, with 10 bases between them. The CDR3 totals 14 residues. Per the germline V gene, CDR1 is MGHRA and CDR2 is YSYEKL. This CDR3 reads CASSHFGTQETQYF. CDR3 in DNA: TGCGCCAGCAGCCACTTCGGGACTCAAGAGACCCAGTACTTC.

This clonotype was detected only a few times. The chain uses TRBV12-3 or TRBV12-4 and TRBJ2-2; 14 bases are a match to TRBD2. The CDR3 totals 16 residues. V was clipped by 7 bases and J by 7 bases; unmatched bases: 8. CDR3 nucleotides: TGTGCCAGCAATGAGGGGACTAGCGGGAGCTTCGGGGAGCTGTTTTTT. Its translation: CASNEGTSGSFGELFF.

The V gene is TRBV5-4, the J gene TRBJ2-5, with D perhaps matching TRBD2 (5 bases). The CDR3 runs to 15 residues. In germline, CDR1 is SGHNT, CDR2 YYREEE (reference sequence). The V end was cut by 3 bases, the J end by 5 bases, with 17 bases between. The CDR3 DNA is TGTGCCAGCAGCTCCTCCCCCCGGGAAGGCGAGACCCAGTACTTC. It translates to CASSSSPREGETQYF.

This chain connects TRBV29-1 to TRBJ2-4; D unclear. With 4 bases removed from V and 1 base from J, the gap between germline ends came to 11 bases. This CDR3 has 14 residues. Germline-derived CDR1 and CDR2 are SQVTM and ANQGSEA. The CDR3 DNA reads as TGCAGCGTTGTTCTGGGTGTCGCCAAAAACATTCAGTACTTC. Encoded protein: CSVVLGVAKNIQYF.

V and J are TRBV5-1 and TRBJ2-1, with unresolved D. From germline, CDR1 is SGHRS and CDR2 YFSETQ. The V and J ends lost 0 bases and 8 bases respectively, with 6 bases between them. This CDR3 contains 12 residues. In nucleotides, the CDR3 is TGCGCCAGCAGCTTGGCCGGAGATGAGCAGTTCTTC. Its translation: CASSLAGDEQFF.

The CDR3 is CSVVGQMNTEAFF. The CDR3 DNA follows: TGCAGCGTTGTCGGCCAGATGAACACTGAAGCTTTCTTT. The chain employs TRBV29-1 and TRBJ1-1; D is ambiguous. The germline V gene encodes CDR1 SQVTM and CDR2 ANQGSEA. Trimming left V 4 bases short and J 0 bases short, with 9 bases between. This CDR3 is 13 amino acids long.

The chain recombines TRBV11-2 with TRBJ1-2, with D perhaps TRBD1 (6 bases). V lost 0 bases and J 4 bases, leaving 12 bases between the germline ends. The CDR3 consists of 15 residues. CDR1 is SGHAT and CDR2 is FQNNGV in the germline V gene. CDR3 coding DNA: TGTGCCAGCAGCTTAGATCCAGGGGCAGGCTATGGCTACACCTTC. It specifies CASSLDPGAGYGYTF. Looking up the rest from reference TRBV11-2 and TRBJ1-2 gives the full variable domain: EAGVAQSPRYKIIEKRQSVAFWCNPISGHATLYWYQQILGQGPKLLIQFQNNGVVDDSQLPKDRFSAERLKGVDSTLKIQPAKLEDSAVYLCASSLDPGAGYGYTFGSGTRLTVV.

V usage is TRBV10-1 and J usage is TRBJ1-1; TRBD1 is a possible D gene (5 bases). V lost 2 bases and J lost 4, with 5 bases in between. Germline CDR1 and CDR2: WNHNN and SYGVQD (reference sequence). The CDR3 is 12 residues long. CDR3 residues: CASSERGTEAFF. The CDR3 DNA reads as TGCGCCAGCAGTGAGAGGGGCACTGAAGCTTTCTTT.

The gene calls are TRBV25-1 and TRBJ2-7; the match to TRBD1 covers 7 bases. This CDR3 comprises 14 residues. Germline CDR1 MGHDK, CDR2 SYGVNS. V lost 2 bases, J lost 2 bases, and 3 bases stayed unmatched. CDR3 in amino acids: CASSEQGVAYEQYF. The CDR3 DNA reads as TGTGCCAGCAGTGAACAGGGGGTAGCCTACGAGCAGTACTTC.

This clonotype appeared a few times. The chain links TRBV10-3 to TRBJ2-7; 9 bases are a match to TRBD1. The CDR3 is 15 amino acids. Germline-derived CDR1 and CDR2 are ENHRY and SYGVKD. V shed 5 bases, J shed 3 bases, and the junction held 8 bases outside the gene matches. This CDR3 reads CAISPRDRASYEQYF. CDR3 coding DNA: TGTGCCATCAGTCCGCGGGACAGGGCCAGCTACGAGCAGTACTTC.

In nucleotides, the CDR3 is TGTGCCAGTAAACGGAACCCGATCTCCTACGAGCAGTACTTC. Amino acid sequence: CASKRNPISYEQYF. The V call is TRBV19, the J call TRBJ2-7; D is ambiguous. CDR3 length equals 14 residues. Germline assignment: CDR1 LNHDA and CDR2 SQIVND (reference sequence). The V gene lost 7 bases and the J gene lost 0 bases, with 13 bases spanning the gap. The full variable domain, rest sourced from reference TRBV19 and TRBJ2-7, is DGGITQSPKYLFRKEGQNVTLSCEQNLNHDAMYWYRQDPGQGLRLIYYSQIVNDFQKGDIAEGYSVSREKKESFPLTVTSAQKNPTAFYLCASKRNPISYEQYFGPGTRLTVT.

This clonotype was recorded at least ten times. The rearrangement links TRBV10-3 to TRBJ1-1; D not resolved. The V and J ends lost 3 bases and 0 bases respectively, with 8 bases between them. Looked up from germline, CDR1 is ENHRY and CDR2 is SYGVKD. This CDR3 comprises 14 residues. CDR3 in DNA: TGTGCCATCAGTGATGGAGGTATGAACACTGAAGCTTTCTTT. Translated: CAISDGGMNTEAFF.